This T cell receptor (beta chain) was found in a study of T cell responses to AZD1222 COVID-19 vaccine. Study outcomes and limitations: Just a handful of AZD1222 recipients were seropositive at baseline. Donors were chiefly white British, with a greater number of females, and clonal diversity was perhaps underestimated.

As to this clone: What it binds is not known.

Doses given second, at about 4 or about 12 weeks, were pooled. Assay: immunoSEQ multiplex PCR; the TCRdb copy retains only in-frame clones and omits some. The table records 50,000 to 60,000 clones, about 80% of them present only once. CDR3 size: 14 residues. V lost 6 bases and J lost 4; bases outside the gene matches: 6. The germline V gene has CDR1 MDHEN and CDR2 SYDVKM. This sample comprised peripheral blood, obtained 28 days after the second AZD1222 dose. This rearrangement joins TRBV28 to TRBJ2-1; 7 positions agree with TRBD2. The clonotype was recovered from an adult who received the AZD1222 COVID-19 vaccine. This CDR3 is CASRGGGKYNEQFF. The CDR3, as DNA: TGTGCCAGCAGGGGGGGAGGGAAGTACAATGAGCAGTTCTTC.